One sample yielded the 16 T cell receptor beta chains listed below, sequenced in a study of T cells in Graves' hyperthyroidism and ophthalmopathy. Using RNA transcripts as the source, TCR beta CDR3 regions were amplified. First-round RT-PCR targeting the TCR CDR3 was performed with the HTBI primer set. A single record per CDR3 protein comes from TCRdb applying MiXCR to the multiplex PCR reads. The sample consists of over 500,000 distinct CDR3 sequences, over 45% of them appearing once. Source material: peripheral blood or thyroid tissue (not recorded which). These receptors were collected from an adult woman with Graves' disease, either hyperthyroidism or ophthalmopathy (not recorded which).

The chain recombines TRBV25-1 with TRBJ1-6; 8 bases fit TRBD1. The CDR3 is 15 residues long. Germline assignment: CDR1 MGHDK and CDR2 SYGVNS. Trimming removed 1 base from V and 8 bases from J; junction bases left unmatched: 4. The CDR3 sequence: CASSESGGAYSPLHF. DNA of the CDR3: TGTGCCAGCAGTGAATCAGGGGGCGCTTATTCACCCCTCCACTTT.

The chain carries TRBV7-9 and TRBJ1-2; no definite D call. Trimming took off 5 bases at V and 7 bases at J, with 17 bases between the two ends. Germline V gene sequence: CDR1 SEHNR, CDR2 FQNEAQ (reference sequence). CDR3 length equals 14 residues. Here the CDR3 DNA reads TGTGCCAGCAGCCCGACGACTAGTCAGCGTGGCTACACCTTC. This sequence encodes CASSPTTSQRGYTF.

The sample holds a few counts of this clonotype. The CDR3 bases are TGCGCCAGCAGCGCCAGGGACAGGGGCGAGCAGTACTTC. Protein sequence: CASSARDRGEQYF. V gene TRBV5-1 combines with J gene TRBJ2-7; the match to TRBD1 covers 10 bases. V shed 4 bases, J shed 6 bases, and the junction held 4 bases outside the gene matches. The CDR3 consists of 13 residues. The germline CDR1 and CDR2 sequences are SGHRS and YFSETQ.

The genes are TRBV7-2 and TRBJ1-5; TRBD1 aligns across 9 bases. The CDR3 has 17 amino acids. With V trimmed by 5 bases and J by 5 bases, 13 bases remained unmatched. CDR1 is SGHTA, CDR2 FQGNSA, per germline. The CDR3 loop reads CASSKLGQGNSDQPQHF. In DNA, the CDR3 is TGTGCCAGCAGCAAACTCGGACAGGGGAATTCGGATCAGCCCCAGCATTTT.

This clonotype was recorded many times. V and J are TRBV20-1 and TRBJ2-6; D may match TRBD1 or TRBD2 (5 bases each). The V end lost 3 bases, the J end lost 4 bases, and 10 bases lay between the germline ends. This CDR3 spans 14 amino acids. Germline V gene data show CDR1 as DFQATT and CDR2 as SNEGSKA (reference sequence). CDR3 bases: TGCAGTGCTAGTGGGGGAGCCGGGGCCAACGTCCTGACTTTC. Protein product: CSASGGAGANVLTF.

The rearrangement joins TRBV29-1 to TRBJ1-2, with TRBD1 as a possible D gene (5 bases). This CDR3 contains 12 residues. V lost 8 bases to trimming and J lost 3 bases, with 13 bases between them. Germline V gene lookup returns CDR1 SQVTM and CDR2 ANQGSEA. The CDR3 loop reads CSQLGTYYGYTF. The CDR3 DNA reads as TGCAGCCAACTTGGGACCTACTATGGCTACACCTTC. Supplemented by reference TRBV29-1 and TRBJ1-2, the full variable domain reads SAVISQKPSRDICQRGTSLTIQCQVDSQVTMMFWYRQQPGQSLTLIATANQGSEATYESGFVIDKFPISRPNLTFSTLTVSNMSPEDSSIYLCSQLGTYYGYTFGSGTRLTVV.

The rearrangement uses TRBV10-3 and TRBJ1-1; the D is unclear. Germline-derived CDR1 and CDR2 are ENHRY and SYGVKD. This CDR3 comprises 13 residues. The ends were cut back, 5 bases at V and 4 bases at J, with 11 bases in the middle. This chain's CDR3 is CAISSQSATEAFF. The CDR3 DNA is TGTGCCATCAGTTCGCAATCCGCCACTGAAGCTTTCTTT.

The sample holds many counts of this clonotype. The chain recombines TRBV2 with TRBJ1-1; D possibly corresponds to TRBD1 (6 bases). The CDR3 runs to 14 residues. V lost 9 bases to trimming and J lost 0 bases, with 14 bases between them. Germline V CDR1 and CDR2: SNHLY, FYNNEI. CDR3 in DNA: TGTGCCAGTGATCGGGGGGGCGTGAACACTGAAGCTTTCTTT. Its protein is CASDRGGVNTEAFF.

The chain uses TRBV20-1 and TRBJ1-2, with 10 bases aligning to TRBD1. This CDR3 contains 16 residues. Trimming took 0 bases from V and 6 from J; bases not matched to a gene: 10. Looked up from germline, CDR1 is DFQATT and CDR2 is SNEGSKA (reference sequence). The CDR3 sequence is CSARDGDRGGYDGYTF. Here the CDR3 DNA reads TGCAGTGCTAGAGATGGGGACAGGGGCGGGTACGATGGCTACACCTTC.

The chain has TRBV7-9 and TRBJ2-7, with TRBD1 matching over 11 bases. The V and J ends lost 5 bases and 6 bases, in that order; junction bases with no gene match: 18. Germline CDR1 SEHNR, CDR2 FQNEAQ (reference sequence). The CDR3 length is 18 residues. DNA for the CDR3: TGTGCCAGCAGCCGACCTACTCCTAGGGGACAGGGGGATCGCGAGCAGTACTTC. It yields the protein CASSRPTPRGQGDREQYF.

This sequence joins TRBV12-3 or TRBV12-4 and TRBJ2-5, with 9 positions matching TRBD1. Trimming at V came to 6 bases and at J to 5 bases, leaving 10 bases not matched to a gene. This CDR3 is built from 15 residues. Here the CDR3 DNA reads TGTGCCAGCAGAAGGGACAGGGTCGTATGGGAGACCCAGTACTTC. Translation: CASRRDRVVWETQYF.

In the case of this clonotype: At one of its ends the junction is not consistent with the germline gene, which may arise from a read error. The rearrangement links TRBV6-1 to TRBJ2-6, with 7 bases lining up with TRBD2. Germline V gene sequence: CDR1 MNHNS, CDR2 SASEGT. This CDR3 comprises 8 residues. The CDR3 reads CASRGAGF. The CDR3 coding sequence is TGTGCCAGCAGAGGAGCGGGATTC.

With respect to this clonotype: This CDR3 is missing its conserved last phenylalanine or tryptophan, likely due to a read error. The DNA is omitted, as the CDR3 cannot be located on it reliably, and the CDR3 follows TCRdb's listing. This rearrangement joins TRBV9 to TRBJ1-3; the table calls TRBD1, which could not be checked here. The CDR3 is 10 amino acids long, termini counted. Germline assignment: CDR1 SGDLS and CDR2 YYNGEE. CDR3 sequence: CASSVGQGNT.

There are many counts of this clonotype. The genes are TRBV29-1 and TRBJ1-5; D is unresolved. The V gene's germline CDR1 is SQVTM and CDR2 ANQGSEA. The V and J ends lost 6 bases and 1 base respectively, with 7 bases between them. The CDR3 is made up of 12 amino acids. CDR3 DNA sequence: TGCAGCGTAAAGGACAGCAATCAGCCCCAGCATTTT. Amino acid sequence: CSVKDSNQPQHF.

Only a few counts were recorded for this clonotype. The J gene is TRBJ1-3, the V gene TRBV11-2; D gene unclear. The CDR3 runs 15 residues. The V end was cut by 3 bases, the J end by 3 bases, with 12 bases between. In germline, CDR1 is SGHAT, CDR2 FQNNGV. The CDR3 protein is CASSFPGIVGNTIYF. For the CDR3, the DNA is TGTGCCAGCAGCTTTCCGGGGATCGTTGGAAACACCATATATTTT.

J is TRBJ1-5 and V is TRBV2; no reliable D call. This CDR3 comprises 13 residues. The V end was cut by 3 bases, the J end by 11 bases, with 14 bases between. Germline CDR1 and CDR2: SNHLY and FYNNEI. CDR3 residues: CASSEIIGETQHF. The CDR3 coding sequence is TGTGCCAGCAGTGAGATTATCGGGGAGACCCAGCATTTT.